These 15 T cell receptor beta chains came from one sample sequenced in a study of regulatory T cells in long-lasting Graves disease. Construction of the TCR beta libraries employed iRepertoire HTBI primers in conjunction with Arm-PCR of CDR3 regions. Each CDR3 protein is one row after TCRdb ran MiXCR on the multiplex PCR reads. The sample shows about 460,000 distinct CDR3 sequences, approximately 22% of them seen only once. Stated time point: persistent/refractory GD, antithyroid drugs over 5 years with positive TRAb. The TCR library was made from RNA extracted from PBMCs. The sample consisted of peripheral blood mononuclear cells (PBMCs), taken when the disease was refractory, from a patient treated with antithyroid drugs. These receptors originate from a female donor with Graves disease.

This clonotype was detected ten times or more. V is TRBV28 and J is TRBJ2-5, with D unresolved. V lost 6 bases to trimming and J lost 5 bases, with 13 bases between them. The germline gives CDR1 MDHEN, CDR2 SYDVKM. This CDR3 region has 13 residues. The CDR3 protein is CASRAVTRETQYF. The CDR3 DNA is TGTGCCAGCAGGGCCGTCACCAGGGAGACCCAGTACTTC. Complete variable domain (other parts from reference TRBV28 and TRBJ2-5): DVKVTQSSRYLVKRTGEKVFLECVQDMDHENMFWYRQDPGLGLRLIYFSYDVKMKEKGDIPEGYSVSREKKERFSLILESASTNQTSMYLCASRAVTRETQYFGPGTRLLVL.

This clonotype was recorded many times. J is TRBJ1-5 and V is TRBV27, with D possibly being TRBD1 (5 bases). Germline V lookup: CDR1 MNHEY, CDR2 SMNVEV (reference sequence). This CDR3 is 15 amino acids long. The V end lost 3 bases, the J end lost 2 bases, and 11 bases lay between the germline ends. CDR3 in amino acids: CASSFSRQRNQPQHF. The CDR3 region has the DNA TGTGCCAGCAGTTTCTCGAGACAGCGCAATCAGCCCCAGCATTTT.

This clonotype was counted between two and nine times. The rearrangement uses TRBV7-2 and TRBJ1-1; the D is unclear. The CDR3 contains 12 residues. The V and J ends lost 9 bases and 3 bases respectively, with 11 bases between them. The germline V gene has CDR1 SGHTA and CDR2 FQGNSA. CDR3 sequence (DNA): TGTGCCAGTTCGGGCCTCTACACTGAAGCTTTCTTT. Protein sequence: CASSGLYTEAFF.

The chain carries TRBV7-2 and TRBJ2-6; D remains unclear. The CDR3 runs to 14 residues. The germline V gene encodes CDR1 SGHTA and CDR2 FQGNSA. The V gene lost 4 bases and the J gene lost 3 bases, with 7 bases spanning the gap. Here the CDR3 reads CASSSMGGANVLTF. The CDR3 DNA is TGTGCCAGCAGCTCCATGGGTGGGGCCAACGTCCTGACTTTC.

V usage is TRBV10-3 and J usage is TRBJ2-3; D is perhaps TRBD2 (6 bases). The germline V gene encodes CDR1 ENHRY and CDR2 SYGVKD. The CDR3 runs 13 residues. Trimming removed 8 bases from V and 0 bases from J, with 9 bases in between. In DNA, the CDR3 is TGTGCCATCGCGGGGACTAGCACAGATACGCAGTATTTT. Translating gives CAIAGTSTDTQYF.

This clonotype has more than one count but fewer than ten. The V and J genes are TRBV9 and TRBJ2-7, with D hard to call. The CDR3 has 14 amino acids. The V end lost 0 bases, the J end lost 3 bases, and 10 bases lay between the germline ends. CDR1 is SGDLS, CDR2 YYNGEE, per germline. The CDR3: CASSVAPEGYEQYF. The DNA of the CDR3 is TGTGCCAGCAGCGTAGCTCCAGAAGGCTACGAGCAGTACTTC.

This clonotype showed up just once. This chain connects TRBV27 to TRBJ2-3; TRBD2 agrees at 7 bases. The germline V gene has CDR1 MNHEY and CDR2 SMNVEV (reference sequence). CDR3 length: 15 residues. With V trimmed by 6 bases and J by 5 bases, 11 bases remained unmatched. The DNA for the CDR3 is TGTGCCAGCAGCTCCGGGACTAATCACAGAGATACGCAGTATTTT. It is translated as CASSSGTNHRDTQYF.

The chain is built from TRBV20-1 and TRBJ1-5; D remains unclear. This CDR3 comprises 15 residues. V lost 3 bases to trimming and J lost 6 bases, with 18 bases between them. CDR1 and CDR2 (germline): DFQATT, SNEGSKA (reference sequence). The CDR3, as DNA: TGCAGTGCTAGGGGTTTGGGAGGAGAAAGTCAGCCCCAGCATTTT. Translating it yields CSARGLGGESQPQHF.

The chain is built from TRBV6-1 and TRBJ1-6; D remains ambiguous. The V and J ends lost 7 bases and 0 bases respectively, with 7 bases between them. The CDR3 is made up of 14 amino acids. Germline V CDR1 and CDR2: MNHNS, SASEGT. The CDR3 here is CASTWSSYNSPLHF. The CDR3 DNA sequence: TGTGCCAGCACTTGGAGCTCCTATAATTCACCCCTCCACTTT.

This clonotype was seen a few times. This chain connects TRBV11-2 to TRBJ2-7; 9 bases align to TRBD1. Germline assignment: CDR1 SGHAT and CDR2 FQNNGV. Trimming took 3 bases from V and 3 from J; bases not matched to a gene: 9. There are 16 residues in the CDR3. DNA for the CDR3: TGTGCCAGCAGCTTTGCGTTACAGGGGGCCAGCTACGAGCAGTACTTC. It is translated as CASSFALQGASYEQYF.

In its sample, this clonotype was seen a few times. The DNA for the CDR3 is TGTGCCAGCTCACCGAACCCTCGCCACAATCAGCCCCAGCATTTT. Translating gives CASSPNPRHNQPQHF. This rearrangement joins TRBV18 to TRBJ1-5; no definite D call. Germline lookup yields CDR1 KGHSH and CDR2 LQKENI. Trimming took 3 bases from V and 3 from J, leaving 12 bases between them. There are 15 residues in the CDR3.

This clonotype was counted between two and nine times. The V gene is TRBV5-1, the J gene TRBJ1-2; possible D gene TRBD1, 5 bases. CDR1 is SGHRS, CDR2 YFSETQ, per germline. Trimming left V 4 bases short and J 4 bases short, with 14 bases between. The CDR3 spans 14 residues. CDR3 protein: CASSPTPGSYGYTF. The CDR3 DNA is TGCGCCAGCAGCCCTACCCCAGGGTCCTATGGCTACACCTTC.

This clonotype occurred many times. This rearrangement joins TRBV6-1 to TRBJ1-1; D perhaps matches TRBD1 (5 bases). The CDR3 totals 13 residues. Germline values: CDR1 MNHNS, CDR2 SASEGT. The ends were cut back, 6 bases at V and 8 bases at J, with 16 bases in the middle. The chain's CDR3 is CASRSTGTTEAFF. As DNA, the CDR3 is TGTGCCAGCAGATCAACAGGTACGACCGAAGCTTTCTTT.

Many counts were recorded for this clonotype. The CDR3 DNA reads TGTGCCAGCAGTTTTTCTTTGGGACAGGCCGCAAAACTGTTTTTT. Amino acids: CASSFSLGQAAKLFF. The V call is TRBV12-3 or TRBV12-4, the J call TRBJ1-4, with 8 bases matching TRBD1. The CDR3 loop spans 15 amino acids. Trimming cost V 3 bases and J 10 bases; bases outside gene matches: 10.

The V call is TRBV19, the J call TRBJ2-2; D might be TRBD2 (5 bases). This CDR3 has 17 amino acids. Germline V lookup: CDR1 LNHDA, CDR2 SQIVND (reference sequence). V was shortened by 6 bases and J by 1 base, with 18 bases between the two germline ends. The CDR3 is CASSPKLDFWNTGELFF. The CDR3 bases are TGTGCCAGTAGCCCAAAACTGGACTTTTGGAACACCGGGGAGCTGTTTTTT.